This TCR beta chain was obtained from a study of Tregs in tolerant kidney transplant recipients. Study-wide context: The nonmyeloablative bone marrow transplants came from related graft donors, with transient mixed chimerism.

The table came from immunoSEQ multiplex PCR; TCRdb's copy has only in-frame clones and leaves some out. Of tens of thousands of clones listed, about 89% are singletons. Germline CDR1 and CDR2: SNHLY and FYNNEI. V was shortened by 6 bases and J by 2 bases, with 8 bases between the two germline ends. This CDR3 has 13 residues. The sequencing here drew on CD4+ T cells from blood, taken before the transplant. The sequence derives from a human donor who received a combined kidney and bone marrow transplant. This sequence joins TRBV2 and TRBJ1-5, with no clear D. The DNA of the CDR3 is TGTGCCAGCAGGGGTCAGGGCAATCAGCCCCAGCATTTT. Amino acid sequence: CASRGQGNQPQHF.